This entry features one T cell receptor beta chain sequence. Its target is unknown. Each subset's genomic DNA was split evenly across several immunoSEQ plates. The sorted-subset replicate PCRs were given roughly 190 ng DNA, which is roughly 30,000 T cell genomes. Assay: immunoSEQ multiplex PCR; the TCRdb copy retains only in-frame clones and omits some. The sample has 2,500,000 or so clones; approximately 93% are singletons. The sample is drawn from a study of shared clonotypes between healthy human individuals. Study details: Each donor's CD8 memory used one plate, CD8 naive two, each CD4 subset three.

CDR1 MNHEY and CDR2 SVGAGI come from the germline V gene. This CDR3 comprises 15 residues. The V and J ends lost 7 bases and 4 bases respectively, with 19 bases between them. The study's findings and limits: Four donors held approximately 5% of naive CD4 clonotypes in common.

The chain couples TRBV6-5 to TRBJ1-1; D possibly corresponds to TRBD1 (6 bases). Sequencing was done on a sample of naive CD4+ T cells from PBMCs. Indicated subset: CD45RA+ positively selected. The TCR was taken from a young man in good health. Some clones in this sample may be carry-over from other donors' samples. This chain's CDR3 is CASKTSGGVSTEAFF. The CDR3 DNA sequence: TGTGCCAGCAAGACGTCCGGGGGCGTGAGCACTGAAGCTTTCTTT.